A single TCR beta chain is shown here with its context. The data were obtained in a study of identical twins. TCRdb reprocessed the 5' RACE reads via MiXCR and lists one record per CDR3 protein. Here the sample spans approximately 590,000 distinct CDR3 sequences, more than 9% being singletons. This CDR3 spans 15 amino acids. The junction had 3 bases not matched to a gene; V was cut back by 2 bases and J by 7 bases. The germline V gene encodes CDR1 MNHEY and CDR2 SVGAGI. This sample also belongs to another study, concerning yellow fever vaccine responses in identical twins.

The TCR comes from a young woman in good health. The chain uses TRBV6-5 and TRBJ2-1, with 12 bases matching TRBD2. Sequencing was performed on PBMCs. The DNA for the CDR3 is TGTGCCAGCAGTTACCTAGCGGGGGGGATTAATGAGCAGTTCTTC. This gives the protein CASSYLAGGINEQFF.